Sequencing of this T cell receptor beta chain was carried out in a study of PD-1 blockade in classical Hodgkin lymphoma. The protocol was immunoSEQ multiplex PCR, while the TCRdb copy is restricted to in-frame clones and leaves out a portion. The sample carries roughly 31,000 clones, about two thirds recorded once. CDR3 length equals 15 residues. Germline V gene data show CDR1 as SGHKS and CDR2 as YYEKEE (reference sequence). Trimming at V came to 4 bases and at J to 9 bases, leaving 5 bases not matched to a gene. Each patient experienced a relapse that followed autologous stem cell transplantation, and brentuximab vedotin exposure varied. Complete response, partial response or progressive disease were the best responses.

The clonotype comes from a human donor with classical Hodgkin lymphoma. Sequencing was performed on peripheral blood mononuclear cells (PBMCs), taken before the second cycle of nivolumab. V is TRBV5-5 and J is TRBJ2-1, with 15 positions matching TRBD2. The CDR3 DNA is TGTGCCAGCAGCCTATGGACTAGCGGGGGGGCTGAGCAGTTCTTC. Its translation: CASSLWTSGGAEQFF.